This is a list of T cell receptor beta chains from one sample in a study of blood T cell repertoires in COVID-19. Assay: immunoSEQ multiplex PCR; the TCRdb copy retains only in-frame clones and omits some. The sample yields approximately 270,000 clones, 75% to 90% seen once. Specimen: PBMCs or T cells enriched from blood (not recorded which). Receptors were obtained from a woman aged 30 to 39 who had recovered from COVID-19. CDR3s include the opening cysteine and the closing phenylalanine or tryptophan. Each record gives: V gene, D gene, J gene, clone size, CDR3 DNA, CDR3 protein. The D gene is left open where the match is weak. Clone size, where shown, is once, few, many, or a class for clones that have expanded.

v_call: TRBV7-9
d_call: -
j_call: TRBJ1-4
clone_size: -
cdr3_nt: TGTGCCAGCAGCTCAACAGTCACTAATGAAAAACTGTTTTTT
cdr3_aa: CASSSTVTNEKLFF

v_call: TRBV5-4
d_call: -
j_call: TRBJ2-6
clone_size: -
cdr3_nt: TGTGCCAGCCTTTCTGGGGCCAACGTCCTGACTTTC
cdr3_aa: CASLSGANVLTF

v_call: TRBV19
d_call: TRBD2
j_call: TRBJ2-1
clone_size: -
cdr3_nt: TGTGCCAGTAGTATAGGGACTAGCGGGAGTTTTTCAGTCTTC
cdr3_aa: CASSIGTSGSFSVF

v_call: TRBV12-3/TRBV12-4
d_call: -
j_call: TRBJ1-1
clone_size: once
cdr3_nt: TGTGCCAGCAGGTACAGCGGCCATGAAGCTTTCTTT
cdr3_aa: CASRYSGHEAFF

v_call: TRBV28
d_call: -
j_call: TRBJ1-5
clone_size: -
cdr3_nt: TGTGCCAGCAGCCTCAGGGTAAGCAATCAGCCCCAGCATTTT
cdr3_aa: CASSLRVSNQPQHF

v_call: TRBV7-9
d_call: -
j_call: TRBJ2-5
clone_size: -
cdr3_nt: TGTGCCAGCAGCTTTCTAAGAGACAGGCAAGAGACCCAGTACTTC
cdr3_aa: CASSFLRDRQETQYF

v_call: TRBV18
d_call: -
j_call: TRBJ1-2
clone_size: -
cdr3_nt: TGTGCCAGCTCACCGACAGTAACTAACTATGGCTACACCTTC
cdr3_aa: CASSPTVTNYGYTF

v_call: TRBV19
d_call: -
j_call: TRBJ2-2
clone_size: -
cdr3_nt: TGTGCCAGTAGTAACGGAGGTGGGACCGGGGAGCTGTTTTTT
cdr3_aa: CASSNGGGTGELFF

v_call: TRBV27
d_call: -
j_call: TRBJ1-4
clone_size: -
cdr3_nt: TGTGCCAGCAGTTTAGTACAGGGCCTGAGTCTCCTCGAAAAACTGTTTTTT
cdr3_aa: CASSLVQGLSLLEKLFF

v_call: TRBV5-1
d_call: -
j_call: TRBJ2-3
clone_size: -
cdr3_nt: TGCGCCAGCAGCTTATCTAGCGCCACAGATACGCAGTATTTT
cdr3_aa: CASSLSSATDTQYF

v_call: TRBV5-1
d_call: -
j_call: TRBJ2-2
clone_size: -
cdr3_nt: TGCGCCAGCAGCTTGGATGGAGGCACCGGGGAGCTGTTTTTT
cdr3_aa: CASSLDGGTGELFF

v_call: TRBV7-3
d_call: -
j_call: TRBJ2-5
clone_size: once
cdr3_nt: TGTGCCAGCAGCTTAACGGTCAGCGAACAAGAGACCCAGTACTTC
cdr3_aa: CASSLTVSEQETQYF

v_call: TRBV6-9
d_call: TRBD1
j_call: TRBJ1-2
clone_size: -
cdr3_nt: TGTGCCACCAGACCCGGGACAGGGGGTGGCTACACCTTC
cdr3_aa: CATRPGTGGGYTF

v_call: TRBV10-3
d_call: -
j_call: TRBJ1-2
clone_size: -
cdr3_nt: TGTGCCATCAGTGAAGGGGGACGGAATGGCTACACCTTC
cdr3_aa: CAISEGGRNGYTF

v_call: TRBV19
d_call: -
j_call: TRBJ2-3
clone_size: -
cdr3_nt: TGTGCCAGTAGTATTGACGCCGGGAGTCTCTTAAACACAGATACGCAGTATTTT
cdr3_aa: CASSIDAGSLLNTDTQYF

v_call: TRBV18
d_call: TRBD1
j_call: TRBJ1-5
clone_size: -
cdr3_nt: TGTGCCAGCTCGGGGACGACAGGGGGCAATCAGCCCCAGCATTTT
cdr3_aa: CASSGTTGGNQPQHF

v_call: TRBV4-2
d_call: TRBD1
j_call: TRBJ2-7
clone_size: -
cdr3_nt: TGTGCCAGCAGCCGACAGGGGCACTACGAGCAGTACTTC
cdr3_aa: CASSRQGHYEQYF

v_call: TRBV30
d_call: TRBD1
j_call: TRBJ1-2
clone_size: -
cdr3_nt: TGTGCCTGGAGTGTAGACGAGACAGGGACGAACTATGGCTACACCTTC
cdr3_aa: CAWSVDETGTNYGYTF

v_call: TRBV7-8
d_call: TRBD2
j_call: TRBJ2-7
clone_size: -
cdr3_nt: TGTGCCAGCAGCTTATTCGCTAGCGGGGGGTACGAGCAGTACTTC
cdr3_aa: CASSLFASGGYEQYF

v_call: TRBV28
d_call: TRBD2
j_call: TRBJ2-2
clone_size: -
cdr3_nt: TGTGCCAGCAGTTCCCCCTGGGAGGGCCGAATCGGGGAGCTGTTTTTT
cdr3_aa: CASSSPWEGRIGELFF

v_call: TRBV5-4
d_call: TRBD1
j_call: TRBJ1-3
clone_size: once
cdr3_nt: TGTGCCAGCAGCCTACAGGGGTTGGGGTCGGAAAACACCATATATTTT
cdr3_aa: CASSLQGLGSENTIYF

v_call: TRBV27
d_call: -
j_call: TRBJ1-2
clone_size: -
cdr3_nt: TGTGCCAGCAGAGGAAACGCGGGGGGGCGGAACAACTATGGCTACACCTTC
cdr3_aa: CASRGNAGGRNNYGYTF

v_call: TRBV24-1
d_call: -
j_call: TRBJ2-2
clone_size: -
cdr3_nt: TGTGCCACCAGTGATTCGGGGATTACCGGGGAGCTGTTTTTT
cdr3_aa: CATSDSGITGELFF

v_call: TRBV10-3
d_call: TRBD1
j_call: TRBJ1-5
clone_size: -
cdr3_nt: TGTGCCATCAGTCGGACAGGGCTTCAGCCCCAGCATTTT
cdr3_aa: CAISRTGLQPQHF

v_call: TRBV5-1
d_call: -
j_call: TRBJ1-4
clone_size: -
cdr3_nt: TGCGCCAGCAGCTTGGCCGGGGGGGCGCAGGGCGAAAAACTGTTTTTT
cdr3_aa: CASSLAGGAQGEKLFF

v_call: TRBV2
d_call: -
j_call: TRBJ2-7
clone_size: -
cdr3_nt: TGTGCCAGCAGTGTCGAGAGGGAGCAGTACTTC
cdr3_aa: CASSVEREQYF

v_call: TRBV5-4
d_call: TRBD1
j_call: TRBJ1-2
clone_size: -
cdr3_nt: TGTGCCAGCAGCTCGGATGACAGGGGCCATGGCTACACCTTC
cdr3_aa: CASSSDDRGHGYTF

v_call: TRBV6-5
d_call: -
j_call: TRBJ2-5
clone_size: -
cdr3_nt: TGTGCCAGCAGTTACTTTAGGGGGGAGACCCAGTACTTC
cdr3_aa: CASSYFRGETQYF

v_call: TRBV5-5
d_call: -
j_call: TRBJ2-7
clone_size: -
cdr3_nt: TGTGCCAGCAGCTTGGTGCCCCAGGGAAGGCACGAGCAGTACTTC
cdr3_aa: CASSLVPQGRHEQYF

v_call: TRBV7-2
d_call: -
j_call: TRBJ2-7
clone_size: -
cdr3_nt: TGTGCCAGCAGCTTAGACAGGGTCGGAGAGCAGTACTTC
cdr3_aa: CASSLDRVGEQYF

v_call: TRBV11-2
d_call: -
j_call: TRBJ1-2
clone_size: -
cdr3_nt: TGTGCCAGCAGAAAAGTAGGACAGATAGAGAATGGCTACACCTTC
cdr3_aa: CASRKVGQIENGYTF

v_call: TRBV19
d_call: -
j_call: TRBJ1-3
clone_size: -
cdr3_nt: TGTGCCAGTAGTATCCCCCTTTCTGGGGGCGCGAGTGGAAACACCATATATTTT
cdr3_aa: CASSIPLSGGASGNTIYF

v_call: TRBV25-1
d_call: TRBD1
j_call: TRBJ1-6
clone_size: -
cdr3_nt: TGTGCCAGCAGTGAATTGATGCGACAGGGGCCTAATTCACCCCTCCACTTT
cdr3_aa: CASSELMRQGPNSPLHF

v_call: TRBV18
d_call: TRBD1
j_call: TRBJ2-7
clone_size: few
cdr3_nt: TGTGCCAGCTCGGCAGGGACAGGGAACGAGCAGTACTTC
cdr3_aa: CASSAGTGNEQYF

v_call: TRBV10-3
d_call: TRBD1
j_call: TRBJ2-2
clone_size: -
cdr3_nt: TGTGCCATCAGCCAGGGACAGCCAGGGGCCGGGGAGCTGTTTTTT
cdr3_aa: CAISQGQPGAGELFF

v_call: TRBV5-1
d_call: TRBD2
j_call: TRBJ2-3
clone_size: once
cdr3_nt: TGCGCCAGCAGCTTGGCCAGTAGCGGGGTGACAGATACGCAGTATTTT
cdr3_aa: CASSLASSGVTDTQYF

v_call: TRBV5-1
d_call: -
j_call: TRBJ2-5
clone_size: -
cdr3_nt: TGCGCCAGCAGCCCGGATGGATTCAGGGGTTCAGAGACCCAGTACTTC
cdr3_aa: CASSPDGFRGSETQYF

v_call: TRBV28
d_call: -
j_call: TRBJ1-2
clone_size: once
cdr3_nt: TGTGCATGGCGGGGGGCTGAGAGCTATGGCTACACCTTC
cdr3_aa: CAWRGAESYGYTF

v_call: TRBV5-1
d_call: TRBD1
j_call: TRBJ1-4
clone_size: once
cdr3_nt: TGCGCCAGCAGCTTGGACAGGGGGCATGAAAAACTGTTTTTT
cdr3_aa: CASSLDRGHEKLFF

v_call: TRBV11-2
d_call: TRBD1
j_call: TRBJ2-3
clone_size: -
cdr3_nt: TGTGCCAGCAAATCGCATCGGGGACAGGGGGAAAGCACAGATACGCAGTATTTT
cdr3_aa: CASKSHRGQGESTDTQYF

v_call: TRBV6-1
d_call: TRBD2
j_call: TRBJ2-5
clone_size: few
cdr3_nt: TGTGCCAGCAGTGAGCCGACTAGCGGGCTGGAGACCCAGTACTTC
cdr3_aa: CASSEPTSGLETQYF

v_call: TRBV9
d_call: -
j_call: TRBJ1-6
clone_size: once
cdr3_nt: TGTGCCAGCAGCGTACTGGCAGGGGAAGCACCCCTCCACTTT
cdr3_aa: CASSVLAGEAPLHF

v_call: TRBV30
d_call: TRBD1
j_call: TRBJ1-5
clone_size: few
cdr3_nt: TGTGCCTGTACGGTGAAGGGGGCAGGGGGCAACAATCAGCCCCAGCATTTT
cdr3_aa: CACTVKGAGGNNQPQHF